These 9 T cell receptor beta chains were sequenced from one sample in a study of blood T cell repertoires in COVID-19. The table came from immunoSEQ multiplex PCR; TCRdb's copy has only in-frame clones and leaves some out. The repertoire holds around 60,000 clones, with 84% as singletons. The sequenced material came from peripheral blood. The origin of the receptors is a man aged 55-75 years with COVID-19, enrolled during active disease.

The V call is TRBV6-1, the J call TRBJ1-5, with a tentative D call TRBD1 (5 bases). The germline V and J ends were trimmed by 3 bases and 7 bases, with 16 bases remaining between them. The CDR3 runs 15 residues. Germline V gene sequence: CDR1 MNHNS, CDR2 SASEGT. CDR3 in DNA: TGTGCCAGCAGTGACGACAGTGACGGTGGCCAGCCCCAGCATTTT. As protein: CASSDDSDGGQPQHF.

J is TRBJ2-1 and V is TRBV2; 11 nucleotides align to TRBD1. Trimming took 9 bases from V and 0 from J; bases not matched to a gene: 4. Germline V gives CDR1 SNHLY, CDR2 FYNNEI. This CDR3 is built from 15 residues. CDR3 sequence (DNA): TGTGCCAGTCGAGGGACAGGGGGCTCCTACAATGAGCAGTTCTTC. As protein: CASRGTGGSYNEQFF.

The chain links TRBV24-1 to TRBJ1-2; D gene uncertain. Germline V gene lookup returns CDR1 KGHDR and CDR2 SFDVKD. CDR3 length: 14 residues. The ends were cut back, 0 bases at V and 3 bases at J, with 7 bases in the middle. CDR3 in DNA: TGTGCCACCAGTGATTTGGACATGTACTATGGCTACACCTTC. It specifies CATSDLDMYYGYTF.

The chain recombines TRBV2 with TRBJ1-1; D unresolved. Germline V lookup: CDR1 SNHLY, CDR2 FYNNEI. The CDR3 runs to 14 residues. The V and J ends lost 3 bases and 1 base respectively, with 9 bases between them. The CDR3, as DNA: TGTGCCAGCAGTGATACCGGTGGGAACACTGAAGCTTTCTTT. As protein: CASSDTGGNTEAFF.

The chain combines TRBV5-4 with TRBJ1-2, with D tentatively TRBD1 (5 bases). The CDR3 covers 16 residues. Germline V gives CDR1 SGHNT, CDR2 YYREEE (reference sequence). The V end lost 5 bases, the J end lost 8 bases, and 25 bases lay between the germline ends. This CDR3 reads CASSLIFGGATRGYTF. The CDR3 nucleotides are TGTGCCAGCAGTCTCATTTTCGGGGGAGCGACTCGCGGCTACACCTTC.

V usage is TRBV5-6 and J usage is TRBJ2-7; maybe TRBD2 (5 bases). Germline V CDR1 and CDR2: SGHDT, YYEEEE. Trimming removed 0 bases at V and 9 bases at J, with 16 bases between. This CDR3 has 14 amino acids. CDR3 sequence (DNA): TGTGCCAGCAGCTTGGGAGCTCTAGCTACCAGGCAGTACTTC. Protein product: CASSLGALATRQYF.

Here the CDR3 DNA reads TGTGCCAGTAGTCGGACTAGCGGGGGTGCACTGGGGGAGCAGTTCTTC. The encoded protein is CASSRTSGGALGEQFF. This chain uses TRBV19 with TRBJ2-1, with 13 bases identical to TRBD2. The germline CDR1 and CDR2 sequences are LNHDA and SQIVND (reference sequence). Losses at the gene ends were 5 bases for V and 10 bases for J; bases not matched to a gene: 11. This CDR3 is 16 amino acids long.

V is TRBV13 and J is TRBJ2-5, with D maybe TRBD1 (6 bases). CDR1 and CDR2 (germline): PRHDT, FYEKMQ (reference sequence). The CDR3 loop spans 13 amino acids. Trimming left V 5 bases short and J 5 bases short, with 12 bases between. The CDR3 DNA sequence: TGTGCCAGCAGCCTCACAGGGTTGGAGACCCAGTACTTC. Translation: CASSLTGLETQYF.

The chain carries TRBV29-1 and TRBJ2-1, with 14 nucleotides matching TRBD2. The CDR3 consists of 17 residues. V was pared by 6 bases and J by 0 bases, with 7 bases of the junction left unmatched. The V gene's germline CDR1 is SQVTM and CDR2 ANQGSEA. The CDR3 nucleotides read TGCAGCGTCTCCGGGACTAGCGGGAGACCCTCCTACAATGAGCAGTTCTTC. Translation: CSVSGTSGRPSYNEQFF.